This TCR beta chain emerged from a study of PD-L1 blockade in urothelial cancer. About the research overall: Blood was analyzed 3 weeks (second dose) and 6 weeks after treatment start.

The CDR3 runs 12 residues. Germline loops: CDR1 MNHNY, CDR2 SVGAGI (reference sequence). Trimming took 2 bases from V and 10 from J, leaving 8 bases between them. Time point: pretreatment peripheral blood. The study collected 1 to 8 samples per patient, pretreatment and on-treatment. The investigators introduced synthetic TCR analog templates into each PCR as spikes. Assay used: immunoSEQ multiplex PCR; TCRdb lists only in-frame clones, some missing. The data show more than 35,000 clones, approximately 80% seen once. The chain links TRBV6-6 to TRBJ1-4; D gene ambiguous. The receptor was isolated from a man older than 75 with urothelial cancer. Here the sequenced sample was PBMCs, taken around atezolizumab (anti-PD-L1) treatment. The CDR3, as DNA: TGTGCCAGCAGTTACCAGGAGGGAAAACTGTTTTTT. It is translated as CASSYQEGKLFF.